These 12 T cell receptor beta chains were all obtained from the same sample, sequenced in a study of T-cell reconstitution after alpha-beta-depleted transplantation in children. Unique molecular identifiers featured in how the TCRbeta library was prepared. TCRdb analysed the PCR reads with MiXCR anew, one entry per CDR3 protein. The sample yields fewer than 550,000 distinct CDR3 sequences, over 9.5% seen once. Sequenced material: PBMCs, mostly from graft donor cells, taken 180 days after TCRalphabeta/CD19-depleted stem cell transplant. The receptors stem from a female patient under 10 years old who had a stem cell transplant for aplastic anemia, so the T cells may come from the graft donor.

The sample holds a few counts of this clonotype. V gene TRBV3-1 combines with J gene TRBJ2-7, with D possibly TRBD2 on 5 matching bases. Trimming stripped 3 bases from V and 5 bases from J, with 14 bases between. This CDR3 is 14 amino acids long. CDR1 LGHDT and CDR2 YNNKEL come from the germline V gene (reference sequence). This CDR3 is CASSQDHMEDEQYF. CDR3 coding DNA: TGTGCCAGCAGCCAGGACCACATGGAGGACGAGCAGTACTTC.

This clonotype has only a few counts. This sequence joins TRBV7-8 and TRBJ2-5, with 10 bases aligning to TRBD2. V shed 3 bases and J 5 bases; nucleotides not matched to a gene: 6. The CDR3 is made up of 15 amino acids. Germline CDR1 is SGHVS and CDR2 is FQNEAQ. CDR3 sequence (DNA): TGTGCCAGCAGCTTCAGCGGGAGGGCCGGGGAGACCCAGTACTTC. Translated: CASSFSGRAGETQYF.

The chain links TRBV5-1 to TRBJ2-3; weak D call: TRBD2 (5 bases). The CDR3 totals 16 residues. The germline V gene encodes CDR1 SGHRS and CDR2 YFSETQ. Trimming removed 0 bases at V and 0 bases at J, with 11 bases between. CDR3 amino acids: CASSLVTRPSTDTQYF. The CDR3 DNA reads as TGCGCCAGCAGCTTGGTTACTAGGCCAAGCACAGATACGCAGTATTTT.

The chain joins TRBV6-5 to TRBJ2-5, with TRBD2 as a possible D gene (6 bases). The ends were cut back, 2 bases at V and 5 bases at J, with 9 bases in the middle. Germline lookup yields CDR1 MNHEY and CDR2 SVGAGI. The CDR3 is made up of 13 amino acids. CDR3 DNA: TGTGCCAGCAGTTACGCTGCGGGGGAGACCCAGTACTTC. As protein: CASSYAAGETQYF.

CDR3 region: CASSLETGGWNEQFF. Here the CDR3 DNA reads TGCGCCAGCAGCTTGGAGACAGGGGGGTGGAATGAGCAGTTCTTC. This chain links TRBV5-1 with TRBJ2-1; 9 bases agree with TRBD1. J lost 7 bases, V lost 0 bases, and 5 bases had no gene match. This CDR3 is built from 15 residues. The germline CDR1 and CDR2 sequences are SGHRS and YFSETQ.

For the CDR3, the DNA is TGCGCCAGCAGCTTGGGACAGGGAGAAGGCGCCGGGGAGCTGTTTTTT. The encoded protein is CASSLGQGEGAGELFF. The chain combines TRBV5-1 with TRBJ2-2; 7 bases align to TRBD1. V lost 0 bases, J lost 6 bases, and 8 bases stayed unmatched. The CDR3 sequence is 16 residues long. The germline V gene encodes CDR1 SGHRS and CDR2 YFSETQ.

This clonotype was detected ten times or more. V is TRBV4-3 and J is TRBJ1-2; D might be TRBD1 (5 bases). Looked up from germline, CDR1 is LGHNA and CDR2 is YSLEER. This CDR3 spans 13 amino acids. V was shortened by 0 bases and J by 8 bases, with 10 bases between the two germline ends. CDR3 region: CASSQDWGSGYTF. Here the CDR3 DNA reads TGCGCCAGCAGCCAAGATTGGGGCTCCGGCTACACCTTC.

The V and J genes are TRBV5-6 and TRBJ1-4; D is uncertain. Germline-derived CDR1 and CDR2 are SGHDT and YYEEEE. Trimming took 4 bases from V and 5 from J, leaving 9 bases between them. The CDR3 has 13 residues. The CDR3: CASSHAGNEKLFF. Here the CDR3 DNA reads TGTGCCAGCAGCCACGCCGGGAATGAAAAACTGTTTTTT. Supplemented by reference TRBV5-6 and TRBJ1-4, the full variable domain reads DAGVTQSPTHLIKTRGQQVTLRCSPKSGHDTVSWYQQALGQGPQFIFQYYEEEERQRGNFPDRFSGHQFPNYSSELNVNALLLGDSALYLCASSHAGNEKLFFGSGTQLSVL.

The chain's CDR3 is CARSLRTSGSFGEQYF. CDR3 in DNA: TGTGCCAGAAGCCTCCGGACTAGCGGGAGCTTCGGTGAGCAGTACTTC. The chain has TRBV7-2 and TRBJ2-7, with 13 nucleotides matching TRBD2. The length of the CDR3 is 16 residues. Looked up from germline, CDR1 is SGHTA and CDR2 is FQGNSA. J gave up 7 bases and V 9 bases, and 15 bases lay outside the gene matches.

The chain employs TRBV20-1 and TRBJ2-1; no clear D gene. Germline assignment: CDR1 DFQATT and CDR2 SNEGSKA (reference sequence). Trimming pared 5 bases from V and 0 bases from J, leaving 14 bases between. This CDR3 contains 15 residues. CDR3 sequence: CSARQPFYSYNEQFF. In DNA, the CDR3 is TGCAGTGCTCGCCAGCCCTTTTACTCCTACAATGAGCAGTTCTTC.

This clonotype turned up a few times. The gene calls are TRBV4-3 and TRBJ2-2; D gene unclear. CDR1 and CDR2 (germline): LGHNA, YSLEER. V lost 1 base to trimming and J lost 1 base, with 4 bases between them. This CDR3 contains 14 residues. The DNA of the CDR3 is TGCGCCAGCAGCCAAGTACTGAACACCGGGGAGCTGTTTTTT. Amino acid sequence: CASSQVLNTGELFF.

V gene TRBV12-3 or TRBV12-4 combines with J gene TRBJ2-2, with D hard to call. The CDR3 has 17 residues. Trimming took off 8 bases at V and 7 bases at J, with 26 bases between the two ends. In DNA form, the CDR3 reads TGTGCCAGCGACGGCCGCCAAGCTGTGAGAGCGAGCGGGGAGCTGTTTTTT. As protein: CASDGRQAVRASGELFF.